This T cell receptor beta chain was sequenced during a study of blood T cells in healthy people across ages. Study findings and constraints: Greater diversity and more naive CD4+ cells were seen in long-lived donors than in aged donors. PBMCs went unsorted, and a conclusive naive versus antigen-experienced comparison was therefore prevented. Roughly linear age-related decline in beta diversity appeared, significant by age about 40.

Next came a second PCR, run for about 7 to 11 cycles, which used a sample-barcoded 5' primer along with a J-beta primer mix. TCRdb analysed the 5' RACE reads with MiXCR anew, one entry per CDR3 protein. Here the sample spans over 1,500,000 distinct CDR3 sequences, around 42% being singletons. Healthy individuals of Caucasian origin from Russia, aged about 6 to 100, served as donors. Comments on this clonotype: Its antigen is currently unknown.

The sample taken for sequencing was blood. This TCR came from a human donor in good health.

The CDR3, as DNA: TGTGCCAGCAGTTACGGACAAGAAAATTCACCCCTCCACTTT. Translated, it gives CASSYGQENSPLHF. The V gene is TRBV6-6, the J gene TRBJ1-6; D is possibly TRBD1 (5 bases). Germline assignment: CDR1 MNHNY and CDR2 SVGAGI (reference sequence). The CDR3 length is 14 residues. V lost 2 bases and J lost 7, with 9 bases in between.